This T cell receptor beta chain was recorded in a study of neoadjuvant nivolumab and ipilimumab in lung cancer. In the study overall: Patients got nivolumab 3 mg/kg on days 1, 15 and 29; combination added ipilimumab 1 mg/kg day 1.

Method: immunoSEQ multiplex PCR; TCRdb's copy keeps in-frame clones and lacks some. This sample has 40,000 to 60,000 clones, with around 89% found just once. A word on this clone: What it binds is not known.

Overall study findings and caveats: Only a small number of samples underwent TCR sequencing. From pretherapy to surgery, tumor richness and clonality rose with dual therapy. Higher pretherapy blood TCR richness went with higher resected-tumor richness.

Germline assignment: CDR1 SGDLS and CDR2 YYNGEE. Trimming removed 4 bases from V and 4 bases from J; junction bases left unmatched: 6. The length of the CDR3 is 16 residues. The chain uses TRBV9 and TRBJ2-1; 12 positions match TRBD2. This receptor was obtained from an adult with non-small cell lung cancer. Some clones in this sample may be carry-over from other donors' samples. The source material was blood, sampled before neoadjuvant nivolumab, alone or with ipilimumab. CDR3 sequence reads: CASSYVLAGGYNEQFF. The DNA of the CDR3 is TGTGCCAGCAGCTACGTACTAGCGGGAGGATACAATGAGCAGTTCTTC.